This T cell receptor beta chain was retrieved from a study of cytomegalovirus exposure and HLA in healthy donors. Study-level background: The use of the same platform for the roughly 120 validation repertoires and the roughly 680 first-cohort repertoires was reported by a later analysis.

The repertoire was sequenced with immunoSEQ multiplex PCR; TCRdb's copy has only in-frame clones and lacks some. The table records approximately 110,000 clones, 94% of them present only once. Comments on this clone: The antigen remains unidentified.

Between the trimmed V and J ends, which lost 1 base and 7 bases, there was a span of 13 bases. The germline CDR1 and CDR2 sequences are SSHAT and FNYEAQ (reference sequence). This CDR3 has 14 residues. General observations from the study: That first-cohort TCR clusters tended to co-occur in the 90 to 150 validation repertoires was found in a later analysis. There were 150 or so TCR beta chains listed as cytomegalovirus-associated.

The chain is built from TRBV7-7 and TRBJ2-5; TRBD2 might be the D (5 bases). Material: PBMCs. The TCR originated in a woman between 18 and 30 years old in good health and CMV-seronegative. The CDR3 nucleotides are TGTGCCAGCAGCTTAGATGCAGCGGTGAGGACCCAGTACTTC. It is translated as CASSLDAAVRTQYF.